This TCR beta chain is drawn from a study of cytomegalovirus exposure and HLA in healthy donors. Study-wide results and caveats: Using the classifier, cytomegalovirus status was reportedly diagnosed with high specificity and sensitivity. Cytomegalovirus-associated TCR beta chains were listed, numbering approximately 150. Later work associated 17,000 or so TCR beta sequences with HLA alleles at 0.05 false discovery rate.

As concerns this clone: Its antigen remains unidentified.

The PCR had 60 Vbeta and 13 Jbeta primers. Some clones are missing from TCRdb's copy, which holds only in-frame ones; the method was immunoSEQ multiplex PCR. The top ten hold 1% to 1.5% of the sample, which has some 170,000 clones, 9.5% seen once. Per the germline V gene, CDR1 is SGHDT and CDR2 is YYEEEE. The CDR3 is 14 amino acids. V shed 3 bases, J shed 4 bases, and the junction held 6 bases outside the gene matches. Sequencing used PBMCs. The TCR sequence derives from a woman in her 30s in good health and CMV-seropositive. The chain combines TRBV5-6 with TRBJ1-2; 7 bases are a match to TRBD1. The CDR3, as DNA: TGTGCCAGCAGCTCGGGACAGCTCCCCTATGGCTACACCTTC. Translation: CASSSGQLPYGYTF.